The clone carrying this T cell receptor (beta chain) has just a few counts. Its target is not known. Each CDR3 protein gets one entry after TCRdb re-called the reads with MiXCR. Of some 220,000 distinct CDR3 sequences in the sample, roughly an eighth were seen once. Germline CDR1 and CDR2: LGHNA and YSLEER. The V gene end was trimmed by 4 bases and the J gene end by 4 bases; junction bases not matched to a gene: 9. CDR3 length: 17 residues. This sample is part of a study of T cell repertoires in cytomegalovirus infection. Across the whole study: Public TCR beta signatures marked donors with CMV infection and the matching HLA.

Study-wide findings and caveats: In two of eight donors, the top clonotype was HLA-C-restricted CMV-specific.

The chain combines TRBV4-3 with TRBJ2-2, with 10 nucleotides matching TRBD1. The sequence was obtained from a human donor in good health (CMV status not recorded). Some clones in this sample may be carry-over from other donors' samples. Sequencing input: PBMCs. The CDR3 reads CASSPPPGTGVTGELFF. Here the CDR3 DNA reads TGCGCCAGCAGCCCTCCACCAGGGACAGGGGTCACCGGGGAGCTGTTTTTT.